Below, one TCR beta chain is given with its context. The ends lost 2 bases at V and 3 bases at J; junction bases unmatched: 11. The CDR3 has 17 residues. The V gene's germline CDR1 is LGHNA and CDR2 YSLEER. This sample stems from a study of blood T cell repertoires in COVID-19. Study context: Donors in the United States, Italy and Spain gave samples during acute or convalescent COVID-19. Sample material is recorded as cDNA or gDNA derived from T cells, B-cell-depleted T cells, or PBMCs.

As originally analysed: For nucleated cells, counts were estimated from reference gene primer amplification. The method was immunoSEQ multiplex PCR; TCRdb's version includes in-frame clones alone and lacks a portion of them. V, J and clone size derive from that table, while D and trimming were established from the DNA sequence. The sample consists of roughly 200,000 clones, roughly 88% of them appearing once. This receptor was obtained from a man between 60 and 75 years old with acute or convalescent COVID-19. V is TRBV4-3 and J is TRBJ1-2, with 8 bases aligning to TRBD1. The sequencing sample was made of peripheral blood. For the CDR3, the DNA is TGCGCCAGCAGCCAAACAGGGGGGCAGGGCGATCACTATGGCTACACCTTC. It translates to CASSQTGGQGDHYGYTF.